This TCR beta chain was identified in a study of blood T cell repertoires in COVID-19 (TCRdb year 2020). Notes on the research overall: Samples from collaborators originated in the United States, Italy and Spain and spanned both the acute and convalescent phases of COVID-19. The material from the prospective study consisted of cDNA or gDNA derived from T cells, B-cell-depleted T cells, or PBMCs. The dataset comprised deeply sampled blood TCRbeta repertoires from subjects exposed to, actively infected with, or recovered from COVID-19. A freely available public database, intended as a resource for researchers studying the immune response to SARS-CoV-2, is where the repertoires were released. The samples were drawn from two sources: the first 160 participants of the ongoing ImmuneRACE study, and 950 to 1,500 subjects contributed by 6 global collaborators. A de-identified subject ID, COVID-19 status, age in years and sex were almost always included in the sample metadata. HLA class I and class II types, where available, came from metadata supplied by the sample provider rather than from assay-based typing.

Whole blood was collected in K2EDTA tubes by collaborating institutions according to the institutions' own protocols. For TCRbeta analysis, collaborators shipped samples in one of three forms: frozen whole blood, isolated PBMCs, or DNA extracted from either of those sample types. Of note for this clone: It has no known antigen specificity. No clone much larger than this one lies a single base away; base qualities are absent.

CDR1 is given as LGHNA and CDR2 as YNFKEQ, both from the germline V gene. Including cysteine and phenylalanine, the CDR3 has 14 amino acids. The retained sequence is limited to the CDR3, 42 bases, with the frame set at the first base. V and J lose 0 bases and 8 bases, and a span of 13 bases separates them. The immunoSEQ Assay, a bias-controlled multiplex PCR, was used to amplify TCRbeta CDR3 regions from genomic DNA. Per the source publication's procedure: Within the assay, amplification of reference gene primers was used to estimate how many nucleated cells each sample contained. To quantify the absolute abundance of each unique TCRbeta CDR3 rearrangement, sequence reads were collapsed and filtered. For each sample, productive Simpson clonality was calculated by taking the square root of Simpson's diversity index across productive rearrangements. The clones in this table, taken by TCRdb from immuneACCESS, are in-frame only. Not every clone is retained; where verified, under half of the shortfall comes from an unresolved V gene, and the cause of the rest is unknown. The V and J calls and the clone size are those of that table, but D and trimming were determined from the DNA. Counted in this sample were over 150,000 clones; around 87% of them appeared once. The ten largest clones represent about 2.6% of the sample.

Broad study findings and their caveats: Clinical and demographic metadata were provided uncurated, with the amount varying by source and participant.

The sequenced sample consisted of peripheral blood. The sequence derives from a man aged 35-49 years with active or convalescent COVID-19. Rearrangement joined TRBV4-2 to TRBJ1-1; the D gene lacks a confident call. In nucleotides, the sequence is TGTGCCAGCAGCCAAGAAGGGTCAACGGGAGAAGCTTTCTTT. Its amino acids are CASSQEGSTGEAFF.